This T cell receptor (beta chain) was profiled in a study of blood T cell repertoires in COVID-19. Study summary: The United States, Italy and Spain were the sources of the acute and convalescent COVID-19 samples. PBMCs, B-cell-depleted T cells, or T cells were the source of the cDNA or gDNA that made up the material.

Original handling: It was from reference gene primer amplification that nucleated cell counts were estimated. Sequencing used immunoSEQ multiplex PCR; TCRdb keeps in-frame clones, though not all of them. The DNA gave D and trimming, while V, J and clone size come from that table. Found here are 210,000 or so clones, 86% of them singletons; the top ten hold approximately 3.3%. V was clipped by 6 bases and J by 5 bases; unmatched bases: 9. The CDR3 runs 14 residues. The V gene's germline CDR1 is SNHLY and CDR2 FYNNEI. Participants were placed into cohorts based on the clinical history they reported. The sequenced material came from PBMCs or T cells enriched from blood (not recorded which). The rearrangement uses TRBV2 and TRBJ1-2; 7 nucleotides agree with TRBD1. This TCR derives from a woman in her forties or fifties in a cohort exposed to, infected with or recovered from COVID-19 (not recorded which). CDR3 coding DNA: TGTGCCAGCAGGGCGGGGACAGCTGGATATGGCTACACCTTC. It codes for CASRAGTAGYGYTF.